The 12 T cell receptor beta chains below come from one sample, sequenced in a study of blood T cell repertoires in COVID-19. Using immunoSEQ multiplex PCR, the repertoire was profiled, and TCRdb retains in-frame clones only, with some absent. The sample shows approximately 410,000 clones, about nine tenths of them seen only once. Material: peripheral blood. All receptors come from a woman aged 30 to 39 with active or convalescent COVID-19.

This chain uses TRBV10-3 with TRBJ1-3; possible D gene TRBD1, 6 bases. V gave up 3 bases and J gave up 4 bases, with 10 bases separating them. Germline V gene lookup returns CDR1 ENHRY and CDR2 SYGVKD. The CDR3 covers 14 residues. The CDR3 sequence: CAISDGTLGNTIYF. Written as DNA, the CDR3 is TGTGCCATCAGTGACGGGACATTGGGAAACACCATATATTTT.

The chain couples TRBV19 to TRBJ2-1; 8 bases match TRBD1. The germline CDR1 and CDR2 sequences are LNHDA and SQIVND (reference sequence). CDR3 size: 13 residues. V lost 5 bases to trimming and J lost 7 bases; unmatched junction nucleotides: 4. The CDR3 reads CASSWTGRNEQFF. The CDR3 coding sequence is TGTGCCAGTAGTTGGACAGGGAGGAATGAGCAGTTCTTC.

The chain joins TRBV5-1 to TRBJ2-2, with 7 nucleotides matching TRBD1. Germline assignment: CDR1 SGHRS and CDR2 YFSETQ. This CDR3 contains 16 residues. V shed 4 bases and J 1 base; nucleotides not matched to a gene: 7. The CDR3 DNA sequence: TGCGCCAGCAGCCTCGGGACAGTAGTGAACACCGGGGAGCTGTTTTTT. As protein: CASSLGTVVNTGELFF.

The V call is TRBV27, the J call TRBJ1-3; D is unresolved. The CDR3 loop spans 14 amino acids. Deletions cut 4 bases from V and 0 bases from J, with 7 bases between. From germline, CDR1 is MNHEY and CDR2 SMNVEV (reference sequence). The CDR3 reads CASSSVDSGNTIYF. DNA of the CDR3: TGTGCCAGCAGTTCGGTTGACTCTGGAAACACCATATATTTT.

The chain carries TRBV7-9 and TRBJ2-3; D call uncertain. Germline V gives CDR1 SEHNR, CDR2 FQNEAQ (reference sequence). The length of the CDR3 is 17 residues. V lost 5 bases and J 2 bases, leaving 20 bases between the germline ends. The CDR3 coding sequence is TGTGCCAGCAGCACAACTGACTTGCCCGCTCACACAGATACGCAGTATTTT. As protein: CASSTTDLPAHTDTQYF.

The chain links TRBV19 to TRBJ1-1, with 7 bases lining up with TRBD1. The germline gives CDR1 LNHDA, CDR2 SQIVND (reference sequence). This CDR3 has 14 residues. Trimming cost V 7 bases and J 4 bases; bases outside gene matches: 9. The CDR3 nucleotides are TGTGCCAGTACCCGGGACAGCTGGAGCACTGAAGCTTTCTTT. Encoded protein: CASTRDSWSTEAFF.

This chain links TRBV4-1 with TRBJ1-1; the D gene is possibly TRBD1 (5 bases). Germline V gene lookup returns CDR1 MGHRA and CDR2 YSYEKL. The CDR3 sequence is 15 residues long. Trimming pared 5 bases from V and 0 bases from J, leaving 13 bases between. The CDR3 is CASSIDRDLNTEAFF. In nucleotides, the CDR3 is TGCGCCAGCAGCATAGACAGAGATTTGAACACTGAAGCTTTCTTT.

The chain uses TRBV29-1 and TRBJ1-2; D uncertain. This CDR3 comprises 13 residues. Germline lookup yields CDR1 SQVTM and CDR2 ANQGSEA. V was cut by 5 bases and J by 3 bases, with 13 bases left in between. The CDR3, as DNA: TGCAGCGTTTTAGGACCACTAGACTATGGCTACACCTTC. It codes for CSVLGPLDYGYTF.

A few counts support this clone. CDR3 nucleotide sequence: TGTGCCAGCAGGCGGGACAGGGGGCACTACAATGAGCAGTTCTTC. Translating it yields CASRRDRGHYNEQFF. The rearrangement joins TRBV2 to TRBJ2-1; 12 nucleotides agree with TRBD1. The CDR3 sequence is 15 residues long. Looked up from germline, CDR1 is SNHLY and CDR2 is FYNNEI. The V segment lost 6 bases and the J segment 3 bases; nucleotides outside the gene matches: 3. Drawing the rest from reference TRBV2 and TRBJ2-1, the complete variable domain is EPEVTQTPSHQVTQMGQEVILRCVPISNHLYFYWYRQILGQKVEFLVSFYNNEISEKSEIFDDQFSVERPDGSNFTLKIRSTKLEDSAMYFCASRRDRGHYNEQFFGPGTRLTVL.

The chain joins TRBV2 to TRBJ2-1; D ambiguous. Trimming removed 6 bases at V and 6 bases at J, with 12 bases between. In germline, CDR1 is SNHLY, CDR2 FYNNEI. The CDR3 covers 13 residues. The CDR3 nucleotides are TGTGCCAGCAGACAGCCCCTCTCCAATGAGCAGTTCTTC. This translates into CASRQPLSNEQFF.

A single count supports this clone. The chain combines TRBV9 with TRBJ2-1; D is possibly TRBD2 (6 bases). Trimming stripped 3 bases from V and 4 bases from J, with 14 bases between. The germline CDR1 and CDR2 sequences are SGDLS and YYNGEE. The CDR3 spans 15 residues. The CDR3 DNA reads TGTGCCAGCAGCGGTGATTTAGGACTATACAATGAGCAGTTCTTC. It encodes CASSGDLGLYNEQFF.

This chain connects TRBV4-1 to TRBJ1-5; D not certain. Germline lookup yields CDR1 MGHRA and CDR2 YSYEKL. Deletions cut 4 bases from V and 3 bases from J, with 16 bases between. CDR3 size: 16 residues. As DNA, the CDR3 is TGCGCCAGCAGCCCTACACTCGGGGTGCTCAATCAGCCCCAGCATTTT. Protein product: CASSPTLGVLNQPQHF.